These 29 T cell receptor beta chains were sequenced from one sample in a study of neurological immune-mediated disorders. MiXCR was run by TCRdb on the 5' RACE reads, yielding one entry per CDR3 protein. The profile shows approximately 59,000 distinct CDR3 sequences, over 5% of them singletons. Material for sequencing was PBMCs. These receptors were taken from a human donor with multiple sclerosis. The donor label of this sample is uncertain.

This clonotype was observed many times. V gene TRBV20-1 combines with J gene TRBJ2-5; 8 nucleotides match TRBD2. The germline CDR1 and CDR2 sequences are DFQATT and SNEGSKA (reference sequence). CDR3 length: 12 residues. V was clipped by 3 bases and J by 5 bases; unmatched bases: 2. In DNA, the CDR3 is TGCAGTGCTAGCGGGGGGGCGGAGACCCAGTACTTC. Translation gives CSASGGAETQYF.

This clonotype was detected ten times or more. The genes are TRBV5-1 and TRBJ2-3; D remains ambiguous. Germline-derived CDR1 and CDR2 are SGHRS and YFSETQ. Trimming pared 0 bases from V and 0 bases from J, leaving 8 bases between. The CDR3 runs 15 residues. The CDR3: CASSLGGTSTDTQYF. The CDR3, as DNA: TGCGCCAGCAGCTTGGGGGGTACTAGCACAGATACGCAGTATTTT.

This clonotype was counted at least ten times. The chain links TRBV20-1 to TRBJ1-5; the match to TRBD1 covers 7 bases. The junction had 6 bases not matched to a gene; V was cut back by 0 bases and J by 4 bases. The CDR3 runs 15 residues. Germline CDR1 and CDR2: DFQATT and SNEGSKA (reference sequence). CDR3 nucleotide sequence: TGCAGTGCTAGAGATCAGGTCAGGGGGAATCAGCCCCAGCATTTT. Protein product: CSARDQVRGNQPQHF.

A note on this clonotype: A read error may account for a junction end that differs from germline. The chain uses TRBV10-2 and TRBJ2-7; 12 nucleotides match TRBD1. The CDR3 is made up of 13 amino acids. Germline V gene lookup returns CDR1 WSHSY and CDR2 SAAADI. The DNA for the CDR3 is TGCGCCAGCAGTGTCGATTTAGGGGACAGGGGGCTCTTC. It encodes CASSVDLGDRGLF.

There are many counts of this clonotype. This rearrangement joins TRBV7-9 to TRBJ2-3, with 7 bases identical to TRBD1. The CDR3 loop spans 12 amino acids. CDR1 is SEHNR, CDR2 FQNEAQ, per germline (reference sequence). Trimming cost V 5 bases and J 7 bases; bases outside gene matches: 3. The CDR3 coding sequence is TGTGCCAGCAGCCAGGGACAGAATACGCAGTATTTT. It yields the protein CASSQGQNTQYF.

The genes are TRBV6-1 and TRBJ1-4; D is uncertain. The CDR3 has 13 amino acids. Germline CDR1 is MNHNS and CDR2 is SASEGT. V was clipped by 2 bases and J by 8 bases, with 9 bases between them. The CDR3 loop reads CASSETLDEKLFF. The CDR3 DNA reads TGTGCCAGCAGTGAAACCCTAGACGAAAAACTGTTTTTT.

Many counts were recorded for this clonotype. This chain joins TRBV15 and TRBJ1-1; unclear D gene. Germline CDR1 LNHNV, CDR2 YYDKDF (reference sequence). The CDR3 spans 15 residues. The V end was cut by 0 bases, the J end by 1 base, with 9 bases between. The CDR3, as DNA: TGTGCCACCAGCAGAGATCTGAAAGAGAACACTGAAGCTTTCTTT. Its translation: CATSRDLKENTEAFF.

The chain links TRBV29-1 to TRBJ2-3; 9 nucleotides align to TRBD2. Trimming cost V 5 bases and J 3 bases; bases outside gene matches: 9. The germline V gene encodes CDR1 SQVTM and CDR2 ANQGSEA. CDR3 length equals 15 residues. CDR3 sequence reads: CSVFGLAIGTDTQYF. Written as DNA, the CDR3 is TGCAGCGTTTTTGGACTAGCGATTGGTACAGATACGCAGTATTTT.

This clonotype occurred many times. The rearrangement links TRBV7-9 to TRBJ1-4, with 7 bases identical to TRBD1. The CDR3 is made up of 15 amino acids. Germline loops: CDR1 SEHNR, CDR2 FQNEAQ (reference sequence). V lost 2 bases, J lost 4 bases, and 4 bases stayed unmatched. The CDR3 coding sequence is TGTGCCAGCAGCTTAATGGGGACAGTTAATGAAAAACTGTTTTTT. It specifies CASSLMGTVNEKLFF.

This clonotype was seen at least ten times. V is TRBV20-1 and J is TRBJ1-1; weak D call: TRBD1 (6 bases). This CDR3 contains 14 residues. V shed 0 bases and J shed 4 bases, with 12 bases lying between them. CDR1 and CDR2 (germline): DFQATT, SNEGSKA (reference sequence). In DNA form, the CDR3 reads TGCAGTGCTAGAGATGAGGGGGGGTTCACTGAAGCTTTCTTT. Translation: CSARDEGGFTEAFF.

There are many counts of this clonotype. The rearrangement joins TRBV5-6 to TRBJ1-1, with a weak D call TRBD1 (6 bases). Germline V gene lookup returns CDR1 SGHDT and CDR2 YYEEEE. Trimming removed 4 bases from V and 9 bases from J, with 16 bases in between. This CDR3 is 13 amino acids long. The CDR3 is CASSLFRTDQAFF. CDR3 bases: TGTGCCAGCAGCCTATTCCGGACAGACCAAGCTTTCTTT. Full variable domain (outside the CDR3, taken from reference TRBV5-6 and TRBJ1-1): DAGVTQSPTHLIKTRGQQVTLRCSPKSGHDTVSWYQQALGQGPQFIFQYYEEEERQRGNFPDRFSGHQFPNYSSELNVNALLLGDSALYLCASSLFRTDQAFFGQGTRLTVV.

This clonotype was detected a few times. The rearrangement uses TRBV7-2 and TRBJ1-5; a possible D gene is TRBD1 (5 bases). The germline V gene encodes CDR1 SGHTA and CDR2 FQGNSA. Trimming shortened V by 2 bases and J by 5 bases, and 10 bases separated the two germline ends. CDR3 length equals 14 residues. The CDR3, as DNA: TGTGCCAGCAGCTTACTTTCGGGGGATCAGCCCCAGCATTTT. It is translated as CASSLLSGDQPQHF.

This clonotype has at least ten counts. The J gene is TRBJ1-2, the V gene TRBV5-1; D is possibly TRBD1 (5 bases). Germline-derived CDR1 and CDR2 are SGHRS and YFSETQ. CDR3 length: 15 amino acids. With 4 bases removed from V and 3 bases from J, the gap between germline ends came to 16 bases. The CDR3 DNA follows: TGCGCCAGCAGCGTCCGGCAGGGTAGCGACTATGGCTACACCTTC. Its translation is CASSVRQGSDYGYTF.

This clonotype appeared many times. V usage is TRBV5-1 and J usage is TRBJ1-6; no clear D. V lost 7 bases to trimming and J lost 12 bases, with 17 bases between them. This CDR3 comprises 13 residues. Germline V CDR1 and CDR2: SGHRS, YFSETQ. The CDR3 DNA follows: TGCGCCAGCCATGGACCCCGCGAGGGACCCCTCCACTTT. Amino acid sequence: CASHGPREGPLHF.

This clonotype was picked up many times. The chain employs TRBV7-9 and TRBJ1-4; D remains ambiguous. V lost 6 bases, J lost 4 bases, and 6 bases lay in between. The CDR3 is 12 amino acids. CDR1 is SEHNR, CDR2 FQNEAQ, per germline (reference sequence). The CDR3: CASRGLNEKLFF. The CDR3 region has the DNA TGTGCCAGCAGAGGGCTTAATGAAAAACTGTTTTTT.

In its sample, this clonotype was seen many times. The rearrangement links TRBV4-1 to TRBJ1-2; no clear D. Germline V lookup: CDR1 MGHRA, CDR2 YSYEKL. The CDR3 runs 15 residues. The V end lost 0 bases, the J end lost 5 bases, and 13 bases lay between the germline ends. DNA of the CDR3: TGCGCCAGCAGCCAAGAAGGTTCAGAACCGTATGGCTACACCTTC. The encoded protein is CASSQEGSEPYGYTF.

This clonotype was seen at least ten times. The gene calls are TRBV7-3 and TRBJ2-5; D ambiguous. The germline V gene has CDR1 SGHTA and CDR2 FQGTGA. The CDR3 covers 15 residues. Deletions cut 2 bases from V and 7 bases from J, with 17 bases between. The CDR3, as DNA: TGTGCCAGCAGCTTAGGAGATGGGCCAATCGGGACCCAGTACTTC. Protein: CASSLGDGPIGTQYF.

The chain joins TRBV6-6 to TRBJ2-1, with TRBD2 matching over 8 bases. In germline, CDR1 is MNHNY, CDR2 SVGAGI (reference sequence). CDR3 length equals 13 residues. V lost 6 bases, J lost 10 bases, and 8 bases stayed unmatched. CDR3 nucleotide sequence: TGTGCCAGCAGGACCCGGGGGGGGAGGGAGCAGTTCTTC. As protein: CASRTRGGREQFF.

The CDR3 DNA sequence: TGTGCCAGCAGCCAAGGGGCCATAATCGAGCAGTACTTC. This gives the protein CASSQGAIIEQYF. The V gene is TRBV4-2, the J gene TRBJ2-7; D is uncertain. Trimming removed 1 base at V and 6 bases at J, with 10 bases between. From germline, CDR1 is LGHNA and CDR2 YNFKEQ. The CDR3 loop spans 13 amino acids.

The chain combines TRBV27 with TRBJ2-3; 10 positions match TRBD2. The CDR3 consists of 16 residues. Germline V CDR1 and CDR2: MNHEY, SMNVEV (reference sequence). Losses at the gene ends were 2 bases for V and 4 bases for J; bases not matched to a gene: 6. In DNA, the CDR3 is TGTGCCAGCAGTTTAAGAGCGGGGGGGCAATCAGATACGCAGTATTTT. It specifies CASSLRAGGQSDTQYF.

This clonotype was seen repeatedly, ten times or more. V usage is TRBV20-1 and J usage is TRBJ2-1; TRBD2 agrees at 10 bases. CDR1 is DFQATT, CDR2 SNEGSKA, per germline (reference sequence). The J segment lost 0 bases and the V segment lost 5 bases, leaving 16 bases of the junction unmatched. The length of the CDR3 is 19 residues. CDR3 protein: CSAWRAGGPMSSSYNEQFF. CDR3 DNA sequence: TGCAGTGCTTGGAGAGCGGGGGGGCCTATGTCAAGCTCCTACAATGAGCAGTTCTTC.

Many counts were recorded for this clonotype. The rearrangement links TRBV5-1 to TRBJ2-7; D tentatively fits TRBD1 or TRBD2 (5 bases each). CDR3 length equals 15 residues. From germline, CDR1 is SGHRS and CDR2 YFSETQ. The V and J ends lost 2 bases and 6 bases respectively, with 18 bases between them. CDR3 in amino acids: CASSFAGTASGEQYF. The CDR3 DNA sequence: TGCGCCAGCAGCTTTGCCGGGACCGCCTCCGGCGAGCAGTACTTC.

This clonotype was detected many times. The chain carries TRBV4-1 and TRBJ2-7; tentatively, D is TRBD1 (5 bases). V lost 2 bases to trimming and J lost 5 bases, with 16 bases between them. This CDR3 is 15 amino acids long. Per the germline V gene, CDR1 is MGHRA and CDR2 is YSYEKL. CDR3 sequence: CASSQLGATGHEQYF. The CDR3 bases are TGCGCCAGCAGCCAACTAGGGGCGACGGGCCACGAGCAGTACTTC.

This clonotype was counted only a few times. The chain joins TRBV25-1 to TRBJ2-5; 9 nucleotides match TRBD2. The V gene end was trimmed by 3 bases and the J gene end by 7 bases; junction bases not matched to a gene: 9. The CDR3 contains 15 residues. Germline V CDR1 and CDR2: MGHDK, SYGVNS. CDR3 loop: CASSDFSGRRGTQYF. The CDR3 DNA reads as TGTGCCAGCAGTGATTTTAGCGGGAGACGTGGGACCCAGTACTTC. The full variable domain, rest sourced from reference TRBV25-1 and TRBJ2-5, is EADIYQTPRYLVIGTGKKITLECSQTMGHDKMYWYQQDPGMELHLIHYSYGVNSTEKGDLSSESTVSRIRTEHFPLTLESARPSHTSQYLCASSDFSGRRGTQYFGPGTRLLVL.

Many counts were recorded for this clonotype. This chain connects TRBV5-1 to TRBJ1-5; the D is unclear. V was shortened by 1 base and J by 5 bases, with 7 bases between the two germline ends. Per the germline V gene, CDR1 is SGHRS and CDR2 is YFSETQ. This CDR3 contains 13 residues. The CDR3 nucleotides read TGCGCCAGCAGCTTGACGGGTCATCAGCCCCAGCATTTT. Translation gives CASSLTGHQPQHF.

Ten or more counts support this clonotype. The chain carries TRBV14 and TRBJ2-2; D possibly corresponds to TRBD2 (7 bases). The CDR3 is made up of 19 amino acids. Deletions cut 3 bases from V and 5 bases from J, with 25 bases between. Germline V gene data show CDR1 as SGHDN and CDR2 as FVKESK. CDR3 residues: CASSQATGGNNRGTGELFF. CDR3 in DNA: TGTGCCAGCAGCCAGGCGACGGGGGGCAACAACAGAGGGACCGGGGAGCTGTTTTTT. The full variable domain, rest sourced from reference TRBV14 and TRBJ2-2, is EAGVTQFPSHSVIEKGQTVTLRCDPISGHDNLYWYRRVMGKEIKFLLHFVKESKQDESGMPNNRFLAERTGGTYSTLKVQPAELEDSGVYFCASSQATGGNNRGTGELFFGEGSRLTVL.

This clonotype was seen ten or more times. The CDR3 nucleotides are TGTGCCAGCAGCTTAGCCCCCCCCGGCTCTGGAAACACCATATATTTT. Its translation: CASSLAPPGSGNTIYF. J is TRBJ1-3 and V is TRBV7-2; D call uncertain. The CDR3 is 16 amino acids. Germline CDR1 and CDR2: SGHTA and FQGNSA. V gave up 0 bases and J gave up 0 bases, with 9 bases separating them.

This clonotype occurred many times. The gene calls are TRBV20-1 and TRBJ2-7; 12 bases map to TRBD2. Germline values: CDR1 DFQATT, CDR2 SNEGSKA (reference sequence). The CDR3 sequence is 16 residues long. J gave up 2 bases and V 5 bases, and 10 bases lay outside the gene matches. The CDR3 here is CSAADTGTSGPYEQYF. The CDR3 DNA follows: TGCAGTGCTGCGGATACCGGGACTAGCGGGCCCTACGAGCAGTACTTC.

The chain recombines TRBV20-1 with TRBJ1-5, with a tentative D call TRBD1 (6 bases). The V end was cut by 3 bases, the J end by 2 bases, with 11 bases between. Looked up from germline, CDR1 is DFQATT and CDR2 is SNEGSKA (reference sequence). The CDR3 is made up of 14 amino acids. CDR3 loop: CSASNRDGNQPQHF. DNA of the CDR3: TGCAGTGCTAGTAACAGGGATGGCAATCAGCCCCAGCATTTT.